This TCR beta chain was captured by sequencing in a study of T cells in Graves' hyperthyroidism and ophthalmopathy. About the study: At initial diagnosis, before any treatment had begun, peripheral blood was obtained.

CDR3 length equals 15 residues. Trimming took 0 bases from V and 10 from J, leaving 18 bases between them. Germline V lookup: CDR1 LGHNA, CDR2 YSLEER. General study results and limits: Separating ophthalmopathy from stable hyperthyroidism was achieved by a 13 V-J model.

On this clonotype: The antigen remains undetermined.

Amplified TCR beta CDR3 regions derived from RNA transcripts. The TCR CDR3 first-round RT-PCR relied on the HTBI primer set. TCRdb re-derived calls from the multiplex PCR reads in MiXCR, one entry per CDR3 protein. The table shows about 640,000 distinct CDR3 sequences, with less than 25% occurring only once. The clonotype was recovered from a man aged 25 to 40 with Graves' ophthalmopathy. Sequencing used blood. The chain recombines TRBV4-3 with TRBJ1-1, with D tentatively TRBD1 (5 bases). CDR3 nucleotide sequence: TGCGCCAGCAGCCAAGATAGGGGACCGTGGGGTACAGCTTTCTTT. It codes for CASSQDRGPWGTAFF.